The 5 T cell receptor beta chains listed next were all sequenced from one sample in a study of early T cells in non-severe SARS-CoV-2 infection. Via MiXCR, TCRdb re-called the 5' RACE reads, giving one row per CDR3 protein. The repertoire holds some 90,000 distinct CDR3 sequences, with 15% as singletons. Specimen: whole blood. The receptors here all came from an adult who was a healthcare worker with PCR-confirmed SARS-CoV-2 infection or an uninfected control (not recorded which).

The chain joins TRBV6-1 to TRBJ2-7, with D maybe TRBD1 (7 bases). CDR3 length: 13 amino acids. CDR1 is MNHNS, CDR2 SASEGT, per germline. V was clipped by 6 bases and J by 2 bases, with 11 bases between them. CDR3 sequence: CASSWRGPYEQYF. DNA for the CDR3: TGTGCCAGCAGCTGGAGGGGGCCCTACGAGCAGTACTTC.

This clonotype was counted only a few times. This chain uses TRBV12-3 or TRBV12-4 with TRBJ2-7; 7 bases map to TRBD1. The junction had 9 bases not matched to a gene; V was cut back by 7 bases and J by 3 bases. The length of the CDR3 is 14 residues. DNA of the CDR3: TGTGCCAGCACGGTATTTGGGACAGTCTACGAGCAGTACTTC. It codes for CASTVFGTVYEQYF.

This clonotype qualifies as large. The CDR3 DNA reads as TGTGCCAGCGCGTACGAAGGGACGGGCATTCAGTACTTC. This encodes CASAYEGTGIQYF. The V call is TRBV11-2, the J call TRBJ2-4, with D possibly called TRBD1 or TRBD2 (5 bases each). V shed 8 bases and J shed 9 bases, with 17 bases lying between them. The CDR3 is made up of 13 amino acids. CDR1 is SGHAT and CDR2 is FQNNGV in the germline V gene.

The chain has TRBV10-3 and TRBJ2-7; D is uncertain. Per germline, CDR1 ENHRY and CDR2 SYGVKD. V lost 4 bases to trimming and J lost 3 bases, with 4 bases between them. The CDR3 covers 11 residues. CDR3 DNA: TGTGCCATCAGTGTGGACTACGAGCAGTACTTC. Its protein is CAISVDYEQYF.

This clonotype was recorded a few times. The gene calls are TRBV12-3 or TRBV12-4 and TRBJ2-1; TRBD2 agrees at 12 bases. The J segment lost 5 bases and the V segment lost 6 bases, leaving 8 bases of the junction unmatched. The CDR3 is 16 amino acids. The CDR3 nucleotides read TGTGCCAGCAGAAGGACTAGCGGGGCTATACACAATGAGCAGTTCTTC. It yields the protein CASRRTSGAIHNEQFF.